These 26 T cell receptor beta chains originate from one sample sequenced in a study of cytomegalovirus exposure and HLA in healthy donors (dated by TCRdb to about 2017). Receptor amplification or capture employed the immunoSEQ multiplex PCR assay. For the multiplex PCR, a mixture combining 60 forward primers for TCR Vbeta segments and 13 reverse primers for TCR Jbeta segments was used. Sourced from immuneACCESS, this table was stored by TCRdb with only in-frame sequences that have V and J called. A share of the clones is absent; for the studies checked, an unresolved V gene accounts for under half, and the remainder has no known explanation. The sample table holds some 87,000 clones, of which roughly 73% were seen once. The top ten constitute roughly 6.6% of the sample. The sequenced sample consisted of PBMCs. The receptor source for this set is a man aged 50 or older in good health and CMV-seropositive.

The chain has TRBV5-1 and TRBJ2-1; D not resolved. Germline-derived CDR1 and CDR2 are SGHRS and YFSETQ. V was pared by 1 base and J by 10 bases, with 15 bases between. The CDR3 runs 14 residues. The DNA of the CDR3 is TGCGCCAGCAGCTTGACGCAGGCCGGCAACGAGCAGTTCTTC. The encoded protein is CASSLTQAGNEQFF.

This clone occurred once. The J gene is TRBJ2-3, the V gene TRBV4-3; D uncertain. The V and J ends lost 2 bases and 2 bases respectively, with 11 bases between them. CDR1 is LGHNA, CDR2 YSLEER, per germline. The CDR3 is 15 residues long. The CDR3 sequence is CASSQSVRSTDTQYF. The CDR3 nucleotides read TGCGCCAGCAGCCAATCGGTTCGGTCCACAGATACGCAGTATTTT.

The chain couples TRBV19 to TRBJ2-3; D is perhaps TRBD1 (6 bases). The V end lost 3 bases, the J end lost 0 bases, and 7 bases lay between the germline ends. This CDR3 region has 14 residues. CDR1 is LNHDA and CDR2 is SQIVND in the germline V gene (reference sequence). The CDR3 DNA reads TGTGCCAGTAGTATCCAGGGGAGCACAGATACGCAGTATTTT. It codes for CASSIQGSTDTQYF. Looking up the rest from reference TRBV19 and TRBJ2-3 gives the full variable domain: DGGITQSPKYLFRKEGQNVTLSCEQNLNHDAMYWYRQDPGQGLRLIYYSQIVNDFQKGDIAEGYSVSREKKESFPLTVTSAQKNPTAFYLCASSIQGSTDTQYFGPGTRLTVL.

This sequence joins TRBV4-3 and TRBJ2-7; 7 nucleotides match TRBD1. Looked up from germline, CDR1 is LGHNA and CDR2 is YSLEER. Trimming took 4 bases from V and 0 from J; bases not matched to a gene: 6. This CDR3 is built from 15 residues. As DNA, the CDR3 is TGCGCCAGCAGCCCGTACAGGGGAAGCTCCTACGAGCAGTACTTC. It translates to CASSPYRGSSYEQYF.

This chain links TRBV30 with TRBJ1-6; TRBD1 aligns across 7 bases. Germline loops: CDR1 GTSNPN, CDR2 SVGIG (reference sequence). The CDR3 is 15 amino acids. V lost 0 bases, J lost 9 bases, and 8 bases stayed unmatched. The CDR3, as DNA: TGTGCCTGGAGTGTAGAGAGGACAGGCGTTTCACCCCTCCACTTT. Translated: CAWSVERTGVSPLHF. The full variable domain, with the rest looked up from reference TRBV30 and TRBJ1-6, is SQTIHQWPATLVQPVGSPLSLECTVEGTSNPNLYWYRQAAGRGLQLLFYSVGIGQISSEVPQNLSASRPQDRQFILSSKKLLLSDSGFYLCAWSVERTGVSPLHFGNGTRLTVT.

V usage is TRBV4-2 and J usage is TRBJ1-4; D is unresolved. Trimming left V 0 bases short and J 4 bases short, with 12 bases between. The CDR3 consists of 16 residues. Germline V gene lookup returns CDR1 LGHNA and CDR2 YNFKEQ. This CDR3 reads CASSQDRTDNNEKLFF. CDR3 sequence (DNA): TGTGCCAGCAGCCAAGATAGAACAGATAATAATGAAAAACTGTTTTTT.

The chain links TRBV5-1 to TRBJ2-3; 8 bases line up with TRBD1. This CDR3 has 14 residues. CDR1 SGHRS and CDR2 YFSETQ come from the germline V gene. V was clipped by 4 bases and J by 0 bases; unmatched bases: 1. The CDR3 sequence: CASSGTGSTDTQYF. CDR3 sequence (DNA): TGCGCCAGCAGCGGGACAGGTAGCACAGATACGCAGTATTTT. Together with reference TRBV5-1 and TRBJ2-3, the CDR3 gives the full variable domain: KAGVTQTPRYLIKTRGQQVTLSCSPISGHRSVSWYQQTPGQGLQFLFEYFSETQRNKGNFPGRFSGRQFSNSRSEMNVSTLELGDSALYLCASSGTGSTDTQYFGPGTRLTVL.

V usage is TRBV7-2 and J usage is TRBJ1-2, with D possibly matching TRBD1 (6 bases). The V and J ends lost 1 base and 0 bases respectively, with 12 bases between them. Per the germline V gene, CDR1 is SGHTA and CDR2 is FQGNSA. This CDR3 comprises 16 residues. In DNA, the CDR3 is TGTGCCAGCAGCTTAGTCGGGGGGCAGACTAACTATGGCTACACCTTC. Its protein product is CASSLVGGQTNYGYTF. Drawing the rest from reference TRBV7-2 and TRBJ1-2, the complete variable domain is GAGVSQSPSNKVTEKGKDVELRCDPISGHTALYWYRQSLGQGLEFLIYFQGNSAPDKSGLPSDRFSAERTGGSVSTLTIQRTQQEDSAVYLCASSLVGGQTNYGYTFGSGTRLTVV.

The CDR3 DNA is TGTGCCAGCAGTGAATTTGGGGGGAGAGAGACCCAGTACTTC. This gives the protein CASSEFGGRETQYF. The rearrangement links TRBV2 to TRBJ2-5, with a possible D match to TRBD2 (6 bases). Trimming shortened V by 2 bases and J by 4 bases, and 11 bases separated the two germline ends. This CDR3 region has 14 residues. Per germline, CDR1 SNHLY and CDR2 FYNNEI.

The CDR3 nucleotides are TGTGCCAGTAGTATAATGTCGGGGGGGAACAATGAGCAGTTCTTC. Protein product: CASSIMSGGNNEQFF. The chain uses TRBV19 and TRBJ2-1; 8 bases line up with TRBD2. This CDR3 is 15 amino acids long. V shed 2 bases, J shed 5 bases, and the junction held 5 bases outside the gene matches. The germline V gene encodes CDR1 LNHDA and CDR2 SQIVND (reference sequence).

The chain links TRBV27 to TRBJ2-5; 13 bases align to TRBD2. V dropped 10 bases and J dropped 0; count of bases not matched to a gene: 2. CDR1 is MNHEY and CDR2 is SMNVEV in the germline V gene (reference sequence). The CDR3 runs to 14 residues. DNA of the CDR3: TGTGCCACCGGACTAGCGGGGGACCAAGAGACCCAGTACTTC. Amino acid sequence: CATGLAGDQETQYF.

This chain joins TRBV7-9 and TRBJ2-7, with D possibly TRBD1 on 6 matching bases. The germline gives CDR1 SEHNR, CDR2 FQNEAQ (reference sequence). The ends were cut back, 5 bases at V and 7 bases at J, with 12 bases in the middle. This CDR3 has 12 amino acids. The CDR3 nucleotides read TGTGCCAGCAGCCTAACAGGGACGGAGCAGTACTTC. Amino acid sequence: CASSLTGTEQYF.

CDR3 residues: CASSLGLEAFF. The CDR3 nucleotides read TGTGCCAGCAGTTTAGGGCTAGAAGCTTTCTTT. This chain links TRBV28 with TRBJ1-1; D is undetermined. The CDR3 is 11 residues long. The germline CDR1 and CDR2 sequences are MDHEN and SYDVKM. V shed 2 bases and J shed 8 bases, with 6 bases lying between them.

This sequence joins TRBV9 and TRBJ1-3, with D perhaps matching TRBD1 (5 bases). This CDR3 comprises 15 residues. The V gene lost 0 bases and the J gene lost 2 bases, with 9 bases spanning the gap. Germline V lookup: CDR1 SGDLS, CDR2 YYNGEE. CDR3 amino acids: CASSVDGGTGNTIYF. The CDR3 region has the DNA TGTGCCAGCAGCGTAGACGGGGGGACTGGAAACACCATATATTTT.

This chain links TRBV5-1 with TRBJ1-1; 10 bases align to TRBD1. Germline values: CDR1 SGHRS, CDR2 YFSETQ. Germline trimming cut 4 bases from V and 3 bases from J; bases unmatched to any gene: 6. The CDR3 has 15 amino acids. The CDR3 bases are TGCGCCAGCAGCGGTGGGACAGGGGCGTACACTGAAGCTTTCTTT. It translates to CASSGGTGAYTEAFF.

The chain uses TRBV30 and TRBJ1-5; weak D call: TRBD1 (6 bases). The CDR3 is 22 amino acids. Germline V gene data show CDR1 as GTSNPN and CDR2 as SVGIG (reference sequence). V was shortened by 2 bases and J by 0 bases, with 32 bases between the two germline ends. The CDR3 DNA follows: TGTGCCTGGAGTCCCTGGAATAGGGGGGGGTTGGGGATTCTTTATAGCAATCAGCCCCAGCATTTT. It translates to CAWSPWNRGGLGILYSNQPQHF.

CDR3 coding DNA: TGTGCCTGGAGCCTCGACAGGGGGCCCTATGGCTACACCTTC. Encoded protein: CAWSLDRGPYGYTF. J is TRBJ1-2 and V is TRBV30, with TRBD1 identical over 10 bases. V lost 3 bases, J lost 4 bases, and 5 bases stayed unmatched. Germline-derived CDR1 and CDR2 are GTSNPN and SVGIG (reference sequence). CDR3 size: 14 residues.

The chain joins TRBV4-3 to TRBJ2-1; 8 bases match TRBD2. CDR3 size: 16 residues. Per the germline V gene, CDR1 is LGHNA and CDR2 is YSLEER. J lost 2 bases, V lost 0 bases, and 3 bases had no gene match. CDR3: CASSQEVAGPYNEQFF. In DNA form, the CDR3 reads TGCGCCAGCAGCCAAGAGGTAGCGGGGCCCTACAATGAGCAGTTCTTC.

This chain links TRBV28 with TRBJ2-6; 7 bases fit TRBD1. This CDR3 has 15 residues. From germline, CDR1 is MDHEN and CDR2 SYDVKM. Unmatched junction bases numbered 5, after V lost 5 bases and J lost 4 bases. CDR3 DNA sequence: TGTGCCAGCAGTATGACAGGGTCCGGGGCCAACGTCCTGACTTTC. Protein sequence: CASSMTGSGANVLTF. Filled out from reference TRBV28 and TRBJ2-6, the complete variable domain reads DVKVTQSSRYLVKRTGEKVFLECVQDMDHENMFWYRQDPGLGLRLIYFSYDVKMKEKGDIPEGYSVSREKKERFSLILESASTNQTSMYLCASSMTGSGANVLTFGAGSRLTVL.

This chain connects TRBV5-1 to TRBJ2-3; the D gene is possibly TRBD1 (6 bases). The CDR3 is 13 residues long. Per the germline V gene, CDR1 is SGHRS and CDR2 is YFSETQ. Trimming stripped 9 bases from V and 3 bases from J, with 14 bases between. The CDR3: CAIYRDTTDTQYF. The CDR3 DNA is TGCGCCATCTACAGGGACACTACAGATACGCAGTATTTT.

The chain is built from TRBV9 and TRBJ1-6; D perhaps matches TRBD1 (5 bases). The germline V and J ends were trimmed by 3 bases and 10 bases, with 17 bases remaining between them. The CDR3 is made up of 15 amino acids. Germline CDR1 SGDLS, CDR2 YYNGEE. This chain's CDR3 is CASSGGGGLSSPLHF. The CDR3 nucleotides read TGTGCCAGCAGCGGGGGGGGAGGGTTGAGCTCACCCCTCCACTTT.

The chain joins TRBV6-5 to TRBJ1-2; no definite D call. This CDR3 contains 14 residues. Germline V gives CDR1 MNHEY, CDR2 SVGAGI. V was shortened by 6 bases and J by 5 bases, with 16 bases between the two germline ends. This CDR3 reads CASSSDWASYGYTF. The CDR3 nucleotides read TGTGCCAGCAGCTCCGATTGGGCCAGTTATGGCTACACCTTC.

This chain joins TRBV13 and TRBJ2-6; possible D gene TRBD2, 5 bases. CDR1 PRHDT and CDR2 FYEKMQ come from the germline V gene (reference sequence). The CDR3 is 17 residues long. The V end lost 8 bases, the J end lost 0 bases, and 17 bases lay between the germline ends. This chain's CDR3 is CASSPWKGASGANVLTF. For the CDR3, the DNA is TGTGCCAGCTCCCCCTGGAAGGGAGCCTCTGGGGCCAACGTCCTGACTTTC.

V usage is TRBV9 and J usage is TRBJ1-2; TRBD1 agrees at 10 bases. Germline assignment: CDR1 SGDLS and CDR2 YYNGEE. CDR3 length equals 16 residues. Germline trimming cut 0 bases from V and 4 bases from J; bases unmatched to any gene: 6. The CDR3 DNA follows: TGTGCCAGCAGCGTAGAGGGGACAGGGGTGGCCTATGGCTACACCTTC. Residues: CASSVEGTGVAYGYTF.

The CDR3 DNA is TGTGCCAGTAGTATGGGACAGGACTATGGCTACACCTTC. Amino acid sequence: CASSMGQDYGYTF. The chain links TRBV19 to TRBJ1-2; 8 nucleotides agree with TRBD1. With V trimmed by 3 bases and J by 3 bases, 0 bases remained unmatched. Germline CDR1 is LNHDA and CDR2 is SQIVND (reference sequence). This CDR3 contains 13 residues.

V and J are TRBV28 and TRBJ1-2; perhaps TRBD1 as D (6 bases). Looked up from germline, CDR1 is MDHEN and CDR2 is SYDVKM. The CDR3 length is 17 residues. V lost 3 bases, J lost 4 bases, and 21 bases lay in between. CDR3 region: CASSFPGQRGILYGYTF. The CDR3 nucleotides read TGTGCCAGCAGTTTCCCTGGACAGAGGGGGATTCTCTATGGCTACACCTTC.